A single sample gave rise to the 9 T cell receptor beta chains below, sequenced in a study of shared clonotypes between healthy human individuals. Using immunoSEQ multiplex PCR, the repertoire was profiled, and TCRdb retains in-frame clones only, with some absent. Of over 1.5 million clones listed, roughly 98% were seen once; the top ten hold roughly 0.4%. Sequenced input: naive CD4+ T cells sorted from blood. Stated subset: CD45RA+ positively selected. The source of these receptors is a man aged 25-45 years in good health.

The genes are TRBV9 and TRBJ2-1, with 15 nucleotides matching TRBD2. CDR1 is SGDLS, CDR2 YYNGEE, per germline. V shed 3 bases, J shed 8 bases, and the junction held 6 bases outside the gene matches. CDR3 length equals 16 residues. CDR3 bases: TGTGCCAGCAGCGAAGGGACTAGCGGGAGGTTATATGAGCAGTTCTTC. It yields the protein CASSEGTSGRLYEQFF.

The chain combines TRBV6-1 with TRBJ2-7; 8 bases agree with TRBD1. The ends lost 3 bases at V and 3 bases at J; junction bases unmatched: 13. Germline CDR1 MNHNS, CDR2 SASEGT. The CDR3 is 17 residues long. This chain's CDR3 is CASSEAYPWTGRYEQYF. Here the CDR3 DNA reads TGTGCCAGCAGTGAGGCCTACCCTTGGACAGGGCGCTACGAGCAGTACTTC.

The chain uses TRBV5-1 and TRBJ2-7; the D gene is possibly TRBD1 (6 bases). The V end lost 3 bases, the J end lost 4 bases, and 17 bases lay between the germline ends. The germline V gene encodes CDR1 SGHRS and CDR2 YFSETQ. The CDR3 sequence is 15 residues long. The CDR3 DNA is TGCGCCAGCAGCTCCGGAGGAGGACAGCTTTACGAGCAGTACTTC. Its translation is CASSSGGGQLYEQYF.

This chain connects TRBV27 to TRBJ2-3; 8 bases fit TRBD1. Per germline, CDR1 MNHEY and CDR2 SMNVEV (reference sequence). V lost 4 bases and J lost 6; bases outside the gene matches: 0. This CDR3 has 12 amino acids. CDR3 sequence reads: CASSWTGDTQYF. The CDR3 DNA reads as TGTGCCAGCAGTTGGACAGGGGATACGCAGTATTTT.

V is TRBV5-1 and J is TRBJ2-6; D is unclear. Germline loops: CDR1 SGHRS, CDR2 YFSETQ. Trimming removed 0 bases at V and 0 bases at J, with 7 bases between. CDR3 length: 16 amino acids. In DNA, the CDR3 is TGCGCCAGCAGCTTGGGACTGGCCTCTGGGGCCAACGTCCTGACTTTC. Amino acids: CASSLGLASGANVLTF.

V usage is TRBV6-1 and J usage is TRBJ1-3; the D is unclear. The V end was cut by 0 bases, the J end by 0 bases, with 6 bases between. CDR3 size: 15 residues. Germline loops: CDR1 MNHNS, CDR2 SASEGT. CDR3 sequence: CASSEAPTSGNTIYF. The CDR3 DNA reads as TGTGCCAGCAGTGAAGCGCCCACCTCTGGAAACACCATATATTTT.

This clone was detected once. The chain is built from TRBV28 and TRBJ2-7, with D unclear. Between the trimmed V and J ends, which lost 4 bases and 7 bases, there was a span of 11 bases. Per germline, CDR1 MDHEN and CDR2 SYDVKM. The CDR3 spans 12 residues. CDR3 sequence reads: CASSSPLGEQYF. As DNA, the CDR3 is TGTGCCAGCAGTTCGCCTCTCGGTGAGCAGTACTTC.

The rearrangement uses TRBV11-2 and TRBJ2-5; D is undetermined. The CDR3 runs 12 residues. V dropped 2 bases and J dropped 5 bases, with 6 bases sitting between them. The germline gives CDR1 SGHAT, CDR2 FQNNGV. CDR3 nucleotides: TGTGCCAGCAGCTTATTATCGGAGACCCAGTACTTC. This sequence encodes CASSLLSETQYF.

V usage is TRBV7-2 and J usage is TRBJ2-1; D possibly corresponds to TRBD2 (5 bases). The germline V gene has CDR1 SGHTA and CDR2 FQGNSA. The CDR3 has 16 residues. Trimming pared 5 bases from V and 3 bases from J, leaving 17 bases between. The CDR3 DNA reads as TGTGCCAGCAGCGCCGCGTGGACTGTACTCTACAATGAGCAGTTCTTC. Translation gives CASSAAWTVLYNEQFF.